The present T cell receptor beta chain was sequenced within a study of shared clonotypes between healthy human individuals. Germline CDR1 and CDR2: SGHVS and FNYEAQ. V was clipped by 5 bases and J by 3 bases; unmatched bases: 5. The CDR3 covers 14 residues. The repertoire was sequenced with immunoSEQ multiplex PCR; TCRdb's copy has only in-frame clones and lacks some. This table has 100,000 to 120,000 clones, around 66% appearing once. The chain is built from TRBV7-6 and TRBJ2-3; 7 bases agree with TRBD2. The sequenced material came from memory CD8+ T cells sorted from blood. The subset was: CD45RO+ cells pooled with CCR7-negative TemRA cells. This clonotype was sampled from a woman between 25 and 40 years old in good health. The CDR3 region is CASSAGLGTDTQYF. CDR3 DNA sequence: TGTGCCAGCAGCGCAGGACTAGGTACAGATACGCAGTATTTT.